Listed below are T cell receptor beta chains from one sample, sequenced in a study of control samples from healthy donors and cancer patients. Using immunoSEQ multiplex PCR, the repertoire was profiled, and TCRdb retains in-frame clones only, with some absent. The sample contains 120,000 or so clones, about 89% of which appear only once. Sequencing was carried out using blood. These receptor sequences come from a man aged 55 to 70 in good health. The CDR3 runs from the conserved cysteine through the conserved F or W. D genes are given only for firm matches. Some rows have no size entry. The others give once, few or many, or a class for an expanded clone.

V	J	size	D	DNA	CDR3
TRBV5-1	TRBJ2-3	NA	NA	TGCGCCAGCAGCTTGGTTGGGACACCCGGAGCGTATTTT	CASSLVGTPGAYF
TRBV29-1	TRBJ1-1	NA	NA	TGCAGCGTTAATCGGGGGGGGATGAACACTGAAGCTTTCTTT	CSVNRGGMNTEAFF
TRBV28	TRBJ1-2	NA	NA	TGTGCCAGCAGCTTCAGAGGCCTAAACTATGGCTACACCTTC	CASSFRGLNYGYTF
TRBV5-1	TRBJ1-1	NA	TRBD1	TGCGCCAGCAGCTCTGGAGGGACAGCAACTGAAGCTTTCTTT	CASSSGGTATEAFF
TRBV2	TRBJ1-5	NA	NA	TGTGCCAGCCGTCGGGGGGGCAATCAGCCCCAGCATTTT	CASRRGGNQPQHF
TRBV21-1	TRBJ1-2	NA	NA	TGTGCCAGCAGCAAAGAGGGGCAGGCCTATGGCTACACCTTC	CASSKEGQAYGYTF
TRBV19	TRBJ2-6	NA	NA	TGTGCCAGTACCTCGAAGGGGGCTGGGGCCAACGTCCTGACTTTC	CASTSKGAGANVLTF
TRBV27	TRBJ1-5	NA	NA	TGTGCCAGCAGTCCCCAGGGACAAGGACTCTATCAGCCCCAGCATTTT	CASSPQGQGLYQPQHF
TRBV28	TRBJ1-1	NA	NA	TGTGCCAGCAGTTCGGTAAGGACTGAAGCTTTCTTT	CASSSVRTEAFF
TRBV19	TRBJ2-5	NA	TRBD2	TGTGCCAGTAGTATGAGCAGCGGGGGGGCCGGAGAGACCCAGTACTTC	CASSMSSGGAGETQYF
TRBV11-2	TRBJ1-2	NA	NA	TGTGCCAGCAGTACTGAATCAGGTCCCCCTATCATCGGTGGCTACACCTTC	CASSTESGPPIIGGYTF
TRBV10-1	TRBJ2-7	once	TRBD1	TGCGCCAGCAGCGCGGACAGGGAGGCCGAGCAGTACTTC	CASSADREAEQYF
TRBV19	TRBJ1-1	NA	NA	TGTGCCAGTACGTCGACAGGGAACACTGAAGCTTTCTTT	CASTSTGNTEAFF
TRBV21-1	TRBJ1-4	NA	NA	TGTGCCAGCAGCAATTTTTGGCAAGGTAATGAAAAACTGTTTTTT	CASSNFWQGNEKLFF